Sequencing of this T cell receptor beta chain was carried out in a study of blood T cells in healthy people across ages. Remarks on this clonotype: Its antigen is unidentified.

Study findings and constraints: Unsorted PBMCs blocked a conclusive comparison of naive and antigen-experienced cells. More naive CD4+ cells and higher diversity marked long-lived donors relative to aged donors. Naive T cell percentage and TCR beta diversity correlated strongly.

J lost 10 bases, V lost 6 bases, and 11 bases had no gene match. This CDR3 has 13 residues. It was ten milliliters of peripheral blood that were drawn from each donor. Next came a second PCR, run for about 6 to 12 cycles, which used a sample-barcoded 5' primer along with a J-beta primer mix. TCRdb reanalysed the 5' RACE reads using MiXCR and keeps one entry per CDR3 protein. The sample holds about 1.1 million distinct CDR3 sequences, under 40% seen once. This rearrangement joins TRBV12-3 or TRBV12-4 to TRBJ1-1, with 7 bases matching TRBD1. The sequence came from a man aged 18 to 35 in good health. Source material: blood. The CDR3: CASSRGQVAGAFF. The CDR3 nucleotides are TGTGCCAGCAGCCGCGGACAGGTTGCTGGAGCTTTCTTT.